This T cell receptor (beta chain) was obtained from a study of T cell changes during pregnancy in multiple sclerosis. CDR3 length equals 16 residues. The V and J ends lost 4 bases and 5 bases, in that order; junction bases with no gene match: 13. Germline lookup yields CDR1 SGDLS and CDR2 YYNGEE. Repertoires were generated with immunoSEQ multiplex PCR, while TCRdb's copy carries only in-frame clones and drops some. The data contain 55,000 to 65,000 clones, roughly 92% of them singletons. This clonotype was sampled from a female donor with multiple sclerosis, enrolled in a pregnancy study. The sample here was CD8+ T cells from peripheral blood mononuclear cells, taken in the third trimester of pregnancy. V and J are TRBV9 and TRBJ2-5, with 8 positions matching TRBD2. The CDR3: CASSSPGGRLGETQYF. The CDR3 region has the DNA TGTGCCAGCAGCTCACCCGGCGGGAGGTTGGGGGAGACCCAGTACTTC.